The source of this TCR beta chain is a study of T cell responses to AZD1222 COVID-19 vaccine. This CDR3 spans 13 amino acids. After removal of 11 bases from V and 4 bases from J, the junction contained 7 bases not matched to a gene. In germline, CDR1 is MDHEN, CDR2 SYDVKM. Findings of the study overall: Scientists sampled the repertoires only once the peak T cell response had passed.

Data came from immunoSEQ multiplex PCR; TCRdb stores just in-frame clones and leaves some out. The profile shows 150,000 to 200,000 clones, about nine tenths of them singletons. A remark on this clone: The antigen is not known.

V and J are TRBV28 and TRBJ2-7; 11 positions agree with TRBD1. The sample here was peripheral blood, taken on day 0 of AZD1222 vaccination. The receptor's source is an adult in good health. The CDR3 protein is CASRTGGRYEQYF. The CDR3 bases are TGTGCCTCCAGGACAGGGGGCAGGTACGAGCAGTACTTC.